These 17 T cell receptor beta chains came from one sample sequenced in a study of T cell changes during pregnancy in multiple sclerosis. The method was immunoSEQ multiplex PCR; TCRdb's version includes in-frame clones alone and lacks a portion of them. The sample records 30,000 to 40,000 clones, 70% to 90% being singletons. The specimen comprised CD8+ T cells from peripheral blood mononuclear cells, sampled in the third trimester of pregnancy. These receptors all come from a female donor with multiple sclerosis, enrolled in a pregnancy study.

V is TRBV7-3 and J is TRBJ2-2, with TRBD1 identical over 8 bases. The J segment lost 10 bases and the V segment lost 5 bases, leaving 9 bases of the junction unmatched. Germline V gene sequence: CDR1 SGHTA, CDR2 FQGTGA. CDR3 size: 14 residues. The CDR3 here is CASSPQGASEELFF. The DNA for the CDR3 is TGTGCCAGCAGCCCCCAGGGGGCATCCGAGGAGCTGTTTTTT. Full variable domain (missing parts from reference TRBV7-3 and TRBJ2-2): GAGVSQTPSNKVTEKGKYVELRCDPISGHTALYWYRQSLGQGPEFLIYFQGTGAADDSGLPNDRFFAVRPEGSVSTLKIQRTERGDSAVYLCASSPQGASEELFFGEGSRLTVL.

This rearrangement joins TRBV7-8 to TRBJ2-1; the D is unclear. The germline V gene has CDR1 SGHVS and CDR2 FQNEAQ. Between the trimmed V and J ends, which lost 0 bases and 8 bases, there was a span of 11 bases. This CDR3 comprises 14 residues. For the CDR3, the DNA is TGTGCCAGCAGCTTAGCGGGCCAGACCGATGAGCAGTTCTTC. Translation gives CASSLAGQTDEQFF.

The chain employs TRBV5-6 and TRBJ1-4; 7 nucleotides match TRBD1. Germline V CDR1 and CDR2: SGHDT, YYEEEE. The ends lost 0 bases at V and 8 bases at J; junction bases unmatched: 7. This CDR3 has 15 amino acids. DNA for the CDR3: TGTGCCAGCAGCTTGGGAACAGGGGTAGGGGAAAAACTGTTTTTT. Its protein is CASSLGTGVGEKLFF. Full variable domain (rest looked up from reference TRBV5-6 and TRBJ1-4): DAGVTQSPTHLIKTRGQQVTLRCSPKSGHDTVSWYQQALGQGPQFIFQYYEEEERQRGNFPDRFSGHQFPNYSSELNVNALLLGDSALYLCASSLGTGVGEKLFFGSGTQLSVL.

The chain employs TRBV7-9 and TRBJ2-7; TRBD1 matches 7 bases. Germline loops: CDR1 SEHNR, CDR2 FQNEAQ (reference sequence). This CDR3 has 14 residues. With V trimmed by 3 bases and J by 5 bases, 7 bases remained unmatched. In nucleotides, the CDR3 is TGTGCCAGCAGCTTCACAGGGGATCGGGACGAGCAGTACTTC. Protein: CASSFTGDRDEQYF.

The rearrangement joins TRBV19 to TRBJ1-4, with 7 bases lining up with TRBD1. CDR3 length equals 13 residues. The germline CDR1 and CDR2 sequences are LNHDA and SQIVND (reference sequence). V was pared by 9 bases and J by 5 bases, with 6 bases of the junction left unmatched. The CDR3 is CASLDRPNEKLFF. DNA of the CDR3: TGTGCCAGCCTGGACAGGCCGAATGAAAAACTGTTTTTT.

This sequence joins TRBV19 and TRBJ1-5; perhaps TRBD1 as D (6 bases). The V end was cut by 5 bases, the J end by 1 base, with 9 bases between. Germline V gives CDR1 LNHDA, CDR2 SQIVND (reference sequence). This CDR3 contains 14 residues. The CDR3 region is CASSWGPSNQPQHF. For the CDR3, the DNA is TGTGCCAGTAGTTGGGGGCCCAGCAATCAGCCCCAGCATTTT.

The chain joins TRBV4-3 to TRBJ1-2; a weak D match, TRBD1 (6 bases). The germline V gene encodes CDR1 LGHNA and CDR2 YSLEER. CDR3 length: 14 residues. V lost 2 bases, J lost 4 bases, and 11 bases lay in between. CDR3 sequence reads: CASSQTGFSYGYTF. The CDR3 DNA sequence: TGCGCCAGCAGCCAAACAGGGTTCAGCTATGGCTACACCTTC.

The CDR3 reads CASSGGSGELFF. Here the CDR3 DNA reads TGTGCCAGCAGCGGGGGGTCCGGGGAGCTGTTTTTT. The chain uses TRBV5-6 and TRBJ2-2, with D possibly being TRBD2 (6 bases). Germline CDR1 SGHDT, CDR2 YYEEEE. The CDR3 consists of 12 residues. The V end was cut by 4 bases, the J end by 6 bases, with 7 bases between.

This chain links TRBV7-2 with TRBJ2-5; 14 nucleotides line up with TRBD2. Germline V gene lookup returns CDR1 SGHTA and CDR2 FQGNSA. V lost 0 bases, J lost 4 bases, and 13 bases stayed unmatched. CDR3 length: 20 residues. CDR3 amino acids: CASSLAGTSGGIGLGETQYF. For the CDR3, the DNA is TGTGCCAGCAGCTTAGCGGGGACTAGCGGGGGAATCGGTCTAGGAGAGACCCAGTACTTC.

CDR3 bases: TGTGCCGTCAAACAGAGCACAGATACGCAGTATTTT. Translation gives CAVKQSTDTQYF. V usage is TRBV30 and J usage is TRBJ2-3; D is unresolved. Trimming took 8 bases from V and 0 from J, leaving 9 bases between them. Germline V gives CDR1 GTSNPN, CDR2 SVGIG (reference sequence). This CDR3 has 12 residues.

This clone was observed a handful of times. V and J are TRBV12-5 and TRBJ1-1, with D possibly being TRBD1 (5 bases). The length of the CDR3 is 16 residues. The V and J ends lost 3 bases and 1 base respectively, with 15 bases between them. CDR1 and CDR2 (germline): LGHNT, FRNRAP. The CDR3 coding sequence is TGTGCTAGTGGTTTTTTGACAGACCTGACGAACACTGAAGCTTTCTTT. Its translation is CASGFLTDLTNTEAFF.

DNA of the CDR3: TGTGCCAGCAGCGTAGCAGGGGCTTCTCACCATGGCTACACCTTC. Protein product: CASSVAGASHHGYTF. The chain joins TRBV9 to TRBJ1-2, with D possibly being TRBD1 (6 bases). V was cut by 0 bases and J by 6 bases, with 15 bases left in between. This CDR3 contains 15 residues. Germline lookup yields CDR1 SGDLS and CDR2 YYNGEE.

V usage is TRBV29-1 and J usage is TRBJ2-7; a possible D gene is TRBD1 (5 bases). The length of the CDR3 is 13 residues. V was cut by 3 bases and J by 0 bases, with 9 bases left in between. The germline V gene has CDR1 SQVTM and CDR2 ANQGSEA. The CDR3 nucleotides read TGCAGCGTTGACACAGGTAGCTCCTACGAGCAGTACTTC. Protein sequence: CSVDTGSSYEQYF.

The chain's CDR3 is CASSKTADPDDEQFF. The CDR3 coding sequence is TGTGCCAGCAGCAAAACAGCGGATCCGGATGATGAGCAGTTCTTC. V is TRBV7-9 and J is TRBJ2-1; a possible D gene is TRBD2 (5 bases). The CDR3 runs to 15 residues. The V gene's germline CDR1 is SEHNR and CDR2 FQNEAQ (reference sequence). V shed 5 bases and J shed 8 bases, with 19 bases lying between them.

V and J are TRBV7-3 and TRBJ1-1; D is unclear. The length of the CDR3 is 11 residues. V lost 6 bases, J lost 6 bases, and 8 bases lay in between. Germline CDR1 reads SGHTA; CDR2 reads FQGTGA. The CDR3 is CASRGGAEAFF. DNA for the CDR3: TGTGCCAGCAGGGGCGGGGCTGAAGCTTTCTTT.

The chain has TRBV5-4 and TRBJ2-3, with 8 bases that match TRBD1. Germline CDR1 is SGHNT and CDR2 is YYREEE (reference sequence). Trimming cost V 2 bases and J 2 bases; bases outside gene matches: 4. This CDR3 region has 15 residues. CDR3 DNA sequence: TGTGCCAGCAGCTTCAGGACAGGGCACACAGATACGCAGTATTTT. Protein: CASSFRTGHTDTQYF.

This clone has a handful of counts. V is TRBV29-1 and J is TRBJ1-1; D gene uncertain. V lost 7 bases and J 1 base, leaving 13 bases between the germline ends. Germline loops: CDR1 SQVTM, CDR2 ANQGSEA. The CDR3 runs to 13 residues. For the CDR3, the DNA is TGCAGCGCCCTGGGTCCGGGGAACACTGAAGCTTTCTTT. Protein: CSALGPGNTEAFF.